The 12 T cell receptor beta chains below come from one sample, sequenced in a study of identical twins. TCRdb called the 5' RACE reads again in MiXCR, with one record for every CDR3 protein. Counted here are about 240,000 distinct CDR3 sequences, roughly a tenth occurring once; the ten biggest clones make up about a tenth. Sequencing was carried out using memory T cells sorted from blood. Receptors were obtained from a man aged 45-65 years in good health.

This clonotype occurred a few times. This sequence joins TRBV20-1 and TRBJ1-5; TRBD1 might be the D (5 bases). Germline-derived CDR1 and CDR2 are DFQATT and SNEGSKA (reference sequence). V was cut by 1 base and J by 4 bases, with 11 bases left in between. This CDR3 has 14 amino acids. The CDR3 loop is CSARAGTENQPQHF. The CDR3 DNA sequence: TGCAGTGCTAGAGCCGGGACCGAGAATCAGCCCCAGCATTTT.

Many counts were recorded for this clonotype. The rearrangement joins TRBV18 to TRBJ1-5; D not certain. The CDR3 has 14 residues. Looked up from germline, CDR1 is KGHSH and CDR2 is LQKENI. V lost 5 bases, J lost 2 bases, and 10 bases lay in between. The DNA for the CDR3 is TGTGCCAGCTCATCTAGGCGAGGCAATCAGCCCCAGCATTTT. It specifies CASSSRRGNQPQHF.

This rearrangement joins TRBV20-1 to TRBJ1-4, with D possibly matching TRBD1 (5 bases). Trimming pared 4 bases from V and 8 bases from J, leaving 11 bases between. Germline V lookup: CDR1 DFQATT, CDR2 SNEGSKA (reference sequence). The CDR3 sequence is 12 residues long. Written as DNA, the CDR3 is TGCAGTGCTACGGGGGGGGACGAAAAACTGTTTTTT. Encoded protein: CSATGGDEKLFF.

This clonotype came up many times. J is TRBJ2-1 and V is TRBV20-1; 8 bases are shared with TRBD2. CDR1 is DFQATT, CDR2 SNEGSKA, per germline (reference sequence). The CDR3 is 15 amino acids. J lost 1 base, V lost 5 bases, and 7 bases had no gene match. This CDR3 is CSAGSGSGSYNEQFF. The CDR3 DNA reads as TGCAGTGCTGGGAGCGGGAGTGGTTCCTACAATGAGCAGTTCTTC.

The chain carries TRBV10-3 and TRBJ2-1; 9 bases map to TRBD2. The CDR3 loop spans 15 amino acids. J lost 2 bases, V lost 6 bases, and 5 bases had no gene match. Germline values: CDR1 ENHRY, CDR2 SYGVKD. The CDR3 reads CAIRPSGNTYNEQFF. The CDR3 DNA is TGTGCCATCAGGCCTAGCGGGAATACCTACAATGAGCAGTTCTTC.

This clonotype was detected ten times or more. J is TRBJ2-7 and V is TRBV7-2; D is unresolved. Germline-derived CDR1 and CDR2 are SGHTA and FQGNSA. The CDR3 consists of 14 residues. The V gene lost 5 bases and the J gene lost 3 bases, with 14 bases spanning the gap. This CDR3 reads CASSQNPLGYEQYF. The CDR3 DNA is TGTGCCAGCAGCCAAAACCCGCTAGGCTACGAGCAGTACTTC.

This clonotype was counted only a few times. V and J are TRBV7-3 and TRBJ2-2; D is undetermined. The CDR3 sequence is 12 residues long. The V gene's germline CDR1 is SGHTA and CDR2 FQGTGA. Trimming removed 5 bases from V and 6 bases from J, with 7 bases in between. CDR3 protein: CASSPQSGELFF. The DNA for the CDR3 is TGTGCCAGCAGCCCTCAGTCCGGGGAGCTGTTTTTT.

In its sample, this clonotype was seen many times. The chain employs TRBV29-1 and TRBJ2-1, with unresolved D. The CDR3 covers 11 residues. Trimming removed 5 bases from V and 7 bases from J, with 9 bases in between. CDR1 SQVTM and CDR2 ANQGSEA come from the germline V gene. CDR3 DNA: TGCAGCGTTTTAAGTTTGAATGAGCAGTTCTTC. Protein: CSVLSLNEQFF.

There are many counts of this clonotype. This rearrangement joins TRBV12-3 or TRBV12-4 to TRBJ2-1; the D is unclear. There are 11 residues in the CDR3. V lost 2 bases and J lost 9, with 5 bases in between. CDR3 DNA sequence: TGTGCCAGCAGTTTAAAGGGTGAGCAGTTCTTC. It encodes CASSLKGEQFF.

This clonotype has only a few counts. This sequence joins TRBV27 and TRBJ2-3; weak D call: TRBD2 (6 bases). The V end was cut by 0 bases, the J end by 2 bases, with 12 bases between. Germline CDR1 reads MNHEY; CDR2 reads SMNVEV (reference sequence). This CDR3 is built from 16 residues. This chain's CDR3 is CASSLSTAGFTDTQYF. CDR3 DNA: TGTGCCAGCAGTTTATCCACGGCGGGGTTCACAGATACGCAGTATTTT.

This sequence joins TRBV12-3 or TRBV12-4 and TRBJ2-2, with 8 bases identical to TRBD2. J lost 2 bases, V lost 7 bases, and 6 bases had no gene match. The length of the CDR3 is 15 residues. As DNA, the CDR3 is TGTGCCAGCACTTTCCGGGAGGGAAACACCGGGGAGCTGTTTTTT. Protein: CASTFREGNTGELFF.

V and J are TRBV25-1 and TRBJ2-1; 9 nucleotides line up with TRBD2. The CDR3 extends over 17 amino acids. The germline CDR1 and CDR2 sequences are MGHDK and SYGVNS. Germline trimming cut 4 bases from V and 10 bases from J; bases unmatched to any gene: 17. CDR3 coding DNA: TGTGCCAGCAGTGCCCTTCGACTAGCGGCGACTGATGGAGAGCAGTTCTTC. Its protein product is CASSALRLAATDGEQFF.